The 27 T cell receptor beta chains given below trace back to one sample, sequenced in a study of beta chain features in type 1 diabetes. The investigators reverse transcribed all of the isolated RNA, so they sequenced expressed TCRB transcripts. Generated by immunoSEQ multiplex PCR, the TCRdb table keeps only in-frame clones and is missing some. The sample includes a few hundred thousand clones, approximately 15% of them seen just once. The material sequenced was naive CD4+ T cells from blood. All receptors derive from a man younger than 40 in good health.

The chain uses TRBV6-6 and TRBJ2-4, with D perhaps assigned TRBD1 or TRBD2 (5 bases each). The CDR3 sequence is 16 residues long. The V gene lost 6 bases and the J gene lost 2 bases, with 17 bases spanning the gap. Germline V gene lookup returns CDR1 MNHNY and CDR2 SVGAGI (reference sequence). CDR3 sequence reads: CASSNLRGESKNIQYF. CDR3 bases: TGTGCCAGCAGCAACCTGCGAGGGGAGTCCAAAAACATTCAGTACTTC.

The CDR3 DNA follows: TGTGCCAGCAGCCTATCTGAGGTCGGACCACAAGAGACCCAGTACTTC. Its protein product is CASSLSEVGPQETQYF. J is TRBJ2-5 and V is TRBV9; no firm D call. The CDR3 is 16 amino acids. Germline V lookup: CDR1 SGDLS, CDR2 YYNGEE. The V end was cut by 4 bases, the J end by 2 bases, with 18 bases between. Full variable domain (remainder filled in from reference TRBV9 and TRBJ2-5): DSGVTQTPKHLITATGQRVTLRCSPRSGDLSVYWYQQSLDQGLQFLIQYYNGEERAKGNILERFSAQQFPDLHSELNLSSLELGDSALYFCASSLSEVGPQETQYFGPGTRLLVL.

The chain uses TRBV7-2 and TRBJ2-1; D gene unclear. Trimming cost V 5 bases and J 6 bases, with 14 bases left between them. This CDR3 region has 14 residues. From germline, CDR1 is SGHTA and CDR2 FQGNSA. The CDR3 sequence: CASSPPGLGNEQFF. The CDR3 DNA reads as TGTGCCAGCAGCCCACCCGGTCTTGGCAATGAGCAGTTCTTC.

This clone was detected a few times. CDR3 sequence: CASSTLVGSNTNEQFF. CDR3 coding DNA: TGTGCCAGCAGCACCCTCGTGGGGTCTAACACGAATGAGCAGTTCTTC. The chain recombines TRBV5-4 with TRBJ2-1; D not resolved. The germline V and J ends were trimmed by 4 bases and 7 bases, with 21 bases remaining between them. Germline V gene lookup returns CDR1 SGHNT and CDR2 YYREEE (reference sequence). This CDR3 spans 16 amino acids.

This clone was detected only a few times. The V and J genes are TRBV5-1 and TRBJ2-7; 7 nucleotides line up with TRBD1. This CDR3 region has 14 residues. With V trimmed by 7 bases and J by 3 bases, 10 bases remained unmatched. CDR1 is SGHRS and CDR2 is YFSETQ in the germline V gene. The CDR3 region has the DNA TGCGCCAGCCACCCCCAGGGACAGAACTACGAGCAGTACTTC. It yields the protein CASHPQGQNYEQYF.

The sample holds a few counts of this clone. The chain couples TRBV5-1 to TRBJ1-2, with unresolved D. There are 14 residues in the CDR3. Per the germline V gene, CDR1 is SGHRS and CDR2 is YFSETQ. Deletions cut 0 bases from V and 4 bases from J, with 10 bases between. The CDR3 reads CASSLEASSYGYTF. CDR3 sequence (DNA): TGCGCCAGCAGCTTGGAGGCATCTTCCTATGGCTACACCTTC.

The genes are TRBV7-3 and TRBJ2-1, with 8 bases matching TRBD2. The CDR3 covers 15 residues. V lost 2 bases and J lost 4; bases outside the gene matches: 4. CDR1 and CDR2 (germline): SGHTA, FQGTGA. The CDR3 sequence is CASSLQAGAYNEQFF. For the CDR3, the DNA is TGTGCCAGCAGCTTACAAGCGGGAGCGTACAATGAGCAGTTCTTC.

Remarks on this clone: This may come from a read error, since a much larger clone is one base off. In nucleotides, the CDR3 is TGTGCCAGCAGCTTTAAAGAGACCCAGTACTTC. This sequence encodes CASSFKETQYF. The rearrangement uses TRBV11-3 and TRBJ2-5; no clear D gene. Germline-derived CDR1 and CDR2 are SGHNT and YENEEA. The length of the CDR3 is 11 residues. V lost 3 bases, J lost 3 bases, and 2 bases lay in between. The full variable domain, its missing parts supplied by reference TRBV11-3 and TRBJ2-5, is EAGVVQSPRYKIIEKKQPVAFWCNPISGHNTLYWYLQNLGQGPELLIRYENEEAVDDSQLPKDRFSAERLKGVDSTLKIQPAELGDSAVYLCASSFKETQYFGPGTRLLVL.

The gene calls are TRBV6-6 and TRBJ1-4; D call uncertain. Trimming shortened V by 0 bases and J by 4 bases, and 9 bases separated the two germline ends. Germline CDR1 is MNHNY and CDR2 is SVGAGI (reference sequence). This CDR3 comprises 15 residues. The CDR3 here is CASSYSSLYNEKLFF. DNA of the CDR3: TGTGCCAGCAGTTACTCGTCACTATATAATGAAAAACTGTTTTTT.

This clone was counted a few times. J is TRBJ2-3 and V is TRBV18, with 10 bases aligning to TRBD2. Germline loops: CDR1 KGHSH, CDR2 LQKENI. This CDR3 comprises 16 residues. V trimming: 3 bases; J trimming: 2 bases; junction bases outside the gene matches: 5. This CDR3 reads CASSPLAGDSTDTQYF. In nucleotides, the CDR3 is TGTGCCAGCTCACCTCTAGCGGGAGACTCCACAGATACGCAGTATTTT.

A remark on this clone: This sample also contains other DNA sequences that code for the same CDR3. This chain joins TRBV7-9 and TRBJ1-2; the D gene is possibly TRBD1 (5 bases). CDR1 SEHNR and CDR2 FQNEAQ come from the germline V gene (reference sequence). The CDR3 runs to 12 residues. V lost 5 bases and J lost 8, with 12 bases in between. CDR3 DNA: TGTGCCAGCAGCCCCAGGGAGTACGGCTACACCTTC. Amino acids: CASSPREYGYTF.

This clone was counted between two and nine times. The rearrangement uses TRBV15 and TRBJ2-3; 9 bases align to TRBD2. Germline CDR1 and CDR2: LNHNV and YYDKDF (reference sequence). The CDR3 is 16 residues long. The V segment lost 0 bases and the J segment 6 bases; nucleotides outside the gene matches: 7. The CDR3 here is CATSRESGRRTDTQYF. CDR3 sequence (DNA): TGTGCCACCAGCAGAGAGAGCGGGAGGAGGACGGATACGCAGTATTTT.

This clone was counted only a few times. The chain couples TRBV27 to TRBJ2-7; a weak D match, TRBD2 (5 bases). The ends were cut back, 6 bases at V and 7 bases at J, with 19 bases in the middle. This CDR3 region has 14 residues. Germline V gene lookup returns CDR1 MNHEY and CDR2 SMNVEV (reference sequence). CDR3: CASRDRDTLAEQYF. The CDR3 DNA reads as TGTGCCAGCAGGGACCGGGATACCTTAGCTGAGCAGTACTTC.

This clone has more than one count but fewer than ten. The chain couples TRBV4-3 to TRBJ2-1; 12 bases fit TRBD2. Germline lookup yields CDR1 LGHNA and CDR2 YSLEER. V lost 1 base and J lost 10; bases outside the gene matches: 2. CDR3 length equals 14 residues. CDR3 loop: CASSQASGRAEQFF. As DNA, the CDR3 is TGCGCCAGCAGCCAAGCTAGCGGGAGGGCCGAGCAGTTCTTC.

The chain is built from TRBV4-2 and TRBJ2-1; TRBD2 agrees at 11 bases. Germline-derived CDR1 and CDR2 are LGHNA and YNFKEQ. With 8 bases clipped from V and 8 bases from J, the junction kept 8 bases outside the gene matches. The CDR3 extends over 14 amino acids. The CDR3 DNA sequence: TGTGCCAGCGAAGTAGCGGGAGGGACGGATGAGCAGTTCTTC. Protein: CASEVAGGTDEQFF.

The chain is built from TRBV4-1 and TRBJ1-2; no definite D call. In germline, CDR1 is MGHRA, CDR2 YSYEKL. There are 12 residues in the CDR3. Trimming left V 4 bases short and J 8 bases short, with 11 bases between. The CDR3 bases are TGCGCCAGCAGCCCAGACGGAACGGGCTACACCTTC. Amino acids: CASSPDGTGYTF.

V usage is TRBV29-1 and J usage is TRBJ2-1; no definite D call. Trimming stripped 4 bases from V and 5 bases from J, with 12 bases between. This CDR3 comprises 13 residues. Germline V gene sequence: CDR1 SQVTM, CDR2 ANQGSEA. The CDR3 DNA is TGCAGCGTTGGGTCCTCATCAAACAATGAGCAGTTCTTC. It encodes CSVGSSSNNEQFF.

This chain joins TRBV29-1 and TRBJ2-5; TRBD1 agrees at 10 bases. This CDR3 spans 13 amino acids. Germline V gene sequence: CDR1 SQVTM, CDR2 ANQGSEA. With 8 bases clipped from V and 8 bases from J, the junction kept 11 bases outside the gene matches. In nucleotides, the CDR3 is TGCAGCTCCGGACAGGGGGAGGGAGGAACCCAGTACTTC. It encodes CSSGQGEGGTQYF.

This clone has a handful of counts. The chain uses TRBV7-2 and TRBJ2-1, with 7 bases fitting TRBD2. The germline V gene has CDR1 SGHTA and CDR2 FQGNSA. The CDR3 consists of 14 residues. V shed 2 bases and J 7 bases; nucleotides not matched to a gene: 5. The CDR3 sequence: CASSLPRLANEQFF. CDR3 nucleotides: TGTGCCAGCAGCTTACCCAGACTAGCAAATGAGCAGTTCTTC.

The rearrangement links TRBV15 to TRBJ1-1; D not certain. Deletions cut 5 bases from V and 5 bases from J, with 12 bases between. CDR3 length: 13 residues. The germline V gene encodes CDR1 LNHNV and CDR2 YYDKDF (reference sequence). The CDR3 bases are TGTGCCACCAGCTTACGGGGAGCTACTGAAGCTTTCTTT. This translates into CATSLRGATEAFF.

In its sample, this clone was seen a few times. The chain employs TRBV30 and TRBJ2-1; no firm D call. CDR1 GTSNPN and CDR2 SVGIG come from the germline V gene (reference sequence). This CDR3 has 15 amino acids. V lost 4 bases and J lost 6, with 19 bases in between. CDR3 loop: CAWTVLSGPVNEQFF. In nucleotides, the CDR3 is TGTGCCTGGACGGTTTTATCCGGTCCAGTCAATGAGCAGTTCTTC.

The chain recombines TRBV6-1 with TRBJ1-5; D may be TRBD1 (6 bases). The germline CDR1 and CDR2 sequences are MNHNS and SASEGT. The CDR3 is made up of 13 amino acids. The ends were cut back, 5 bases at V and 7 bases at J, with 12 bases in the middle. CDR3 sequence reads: CASSTGPSQPQHF. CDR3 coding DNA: TGTGCCAGCAGTACAGGGCCGAGCCAGCCCCAGCATTTT.

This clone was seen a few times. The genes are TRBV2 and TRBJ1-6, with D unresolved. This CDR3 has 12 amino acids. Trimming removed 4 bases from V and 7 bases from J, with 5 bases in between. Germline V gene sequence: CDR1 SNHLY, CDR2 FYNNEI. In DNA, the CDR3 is TGTGCCAGCAGTGCCGACAATTCACCCCTCCACTTT. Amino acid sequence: CASSADNSPLHF.

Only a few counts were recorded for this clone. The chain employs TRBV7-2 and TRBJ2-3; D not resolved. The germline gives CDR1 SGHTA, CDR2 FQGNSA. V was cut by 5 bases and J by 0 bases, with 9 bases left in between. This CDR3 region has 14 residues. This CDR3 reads CASSTRTSTDTQYF. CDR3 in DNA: TGTGCCAGCAGCACCCGGACCAGCACAGATACGCAGTATTTT.

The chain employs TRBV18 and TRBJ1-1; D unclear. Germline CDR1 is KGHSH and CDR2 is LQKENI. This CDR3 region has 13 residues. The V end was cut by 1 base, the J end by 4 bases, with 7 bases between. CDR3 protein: CASSPRERTEAFF. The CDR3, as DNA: TGTGCCAGCTCACCACGGGAGCGCACTGAAGCTTTCTTT. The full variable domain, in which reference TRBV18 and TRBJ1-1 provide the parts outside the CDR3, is NAGVMQNPRHLVRRRGQEARLRCSPMKGHSHVYWYRQLPEEGLKFMVYLQKENIIDESGMPKERFSAEFPKEGPSILRIQQVVRGDSAAYFCASSPRERTEAFFGQGTRLTVV.

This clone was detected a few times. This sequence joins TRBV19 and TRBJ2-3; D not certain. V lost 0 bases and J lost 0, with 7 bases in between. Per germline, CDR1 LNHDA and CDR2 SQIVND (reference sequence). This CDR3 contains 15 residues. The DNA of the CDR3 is TGTGCCAGTAGTATAGACGGCAGGAGCACAGATACGCAGTATTTT. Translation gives CASSIDGRSTDTQYF.

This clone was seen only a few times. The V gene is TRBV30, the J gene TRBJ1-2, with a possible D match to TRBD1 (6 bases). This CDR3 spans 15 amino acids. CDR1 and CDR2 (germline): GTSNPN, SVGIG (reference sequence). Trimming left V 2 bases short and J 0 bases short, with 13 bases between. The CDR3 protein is CAWSQRQDANYGYTF. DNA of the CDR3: TGTGCCTGGAGTCAACGACAGGACGCTAACTATGGCTACACCTTC.